The T cell receptor (beta chain) under discussion was sequenced for a study of control samples from healthy donors and cancer patients. The assay was immunoSEQ multiplex PCR, and TCRdb's table has in-frame clones only and misses some. The sample yields roughly 90,000 clones, about 88% seen once. Germline CDR1 reads SEHNR; CDR2 reads FQNEAQ (reference sequence). The CDR3 contains 12 residues. With 5 bases removed from V and 6 bases from J, the gap between germline ends came to 10 bases. The sequenced sample was PBMCs. This sequence was found in a woman between 50 and 59 years old with colorectal cancer. The V call is TRBV7-9, the J call TRBJ1-1; perhaps TRBD1 as D (5 bases). Here the CDR3 DNA reads TGTGCCAGCAGCACTGACAGACCTGAAGCTTTCTTT. It codes for CASSTDRPEAFF. Full variable domain (rest looked up from reference TRBV7-9 and TRBJ1-1): DTGVSQNPRHKITKRGQNVTFRCDPISEHNRLYWYRQTLGQGPEFLTYFQNEAQLEKSRLLSDRFSAERPKGSFSTLEIQRTEQGDSAMYLCASSTDRPEAFFGQGTRLTVV.